This T cell receptor beta chain comes out of a study of T cells in localized non-small cell lung cancer. Only in-frame clones appear in the TCRdb table, and some are missing; sequencing was by immunoSEQ multiplex PCR. The table records roughly 30,000 clones, 80% to 90% of them present only once. Specimen: peripheral blood, collected before any cancer treatment. The sequence was obtained from a woman between 18 and 50 years old with stage I lung adenocarcinoma.

CDR3 loop: CASSVGGGSGRGNEQFF. In nucleotides, the CDR3 is TGTGCCAGCAGCGTAGGAGGGGGAAGCGGGAGAGGCAATGAGCAGTTCTTC. The rearrangement uses TRBV9 and TRBJ2-1, with 8 bases lining up with TRBD2. The CDR3 runs to 17 residues. Germline loops: CDR1 SGDLS, CDR2 YYNGEE. Trimming took 0 bases from V and 6 from J; bases not matched to a gene: 11.